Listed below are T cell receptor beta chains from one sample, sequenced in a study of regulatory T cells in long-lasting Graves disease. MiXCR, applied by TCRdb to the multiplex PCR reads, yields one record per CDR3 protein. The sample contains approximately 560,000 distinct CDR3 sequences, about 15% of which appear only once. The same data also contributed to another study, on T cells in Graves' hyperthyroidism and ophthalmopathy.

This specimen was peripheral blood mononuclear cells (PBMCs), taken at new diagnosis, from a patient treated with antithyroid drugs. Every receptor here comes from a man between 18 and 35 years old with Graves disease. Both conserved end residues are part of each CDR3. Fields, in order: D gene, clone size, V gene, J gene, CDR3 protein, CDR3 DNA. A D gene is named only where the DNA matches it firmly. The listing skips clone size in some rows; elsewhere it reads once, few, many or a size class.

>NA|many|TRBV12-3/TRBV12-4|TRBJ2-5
CASRGSGEYQETQYF
TGTGCCAGCAGGGGGTCAGGAGAGTACCAAGAGACCCAGTACTTC
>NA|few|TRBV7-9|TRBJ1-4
CASNTGGREKLFF
TGTGCCAGCAATACCGGGGGCCGTGAAAAACTGTTTTTT
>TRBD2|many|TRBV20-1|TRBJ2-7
CSARPRPAPGLAGVYEQYF
TGCAGTGCTAGACCCCGTCCTGCACCCGGACTAGCGGGAGTCTACGAGCAGTACTTC
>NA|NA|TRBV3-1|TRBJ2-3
CASSPYLAALPDTQYF
TGTGCCAGCAGCCCCTACCTCGCCGCTTTACCAGATACGCAGTATTTT
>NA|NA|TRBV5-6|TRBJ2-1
CASSSRRFTNNEQFF
TGTGCCAGCAGCAGCAGGAGATTCACCAACAATGAGCAGTTCTTC
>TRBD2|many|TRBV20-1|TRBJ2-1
CRATSGRMNEQFF
TGCAGAGCCACTAGCGGGAGGATGAATGAGCAGTTCTTC
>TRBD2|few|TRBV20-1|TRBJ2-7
CSARKGLAYEQYF
TGCAGTGCTAGAAAAGGACTAGCCTACGAGCAGTACTTC
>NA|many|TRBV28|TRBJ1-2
CASSSTAGNDGYTF
TGTGCCAGCAGTTCAACGGCAGGGAACGACGGCTACACCTTC
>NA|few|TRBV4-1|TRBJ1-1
CASSQDGALNTEAFF
TGCGCCAGCAGCCAAGATGGCGCGTTAAACACTGAAGCTTTCTTT
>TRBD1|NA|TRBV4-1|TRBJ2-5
CASSQRTGEGETQYF
TGCGCCAGCAGCCAACGGACAGGGGAGGGAGAGACCCAGTACTTC
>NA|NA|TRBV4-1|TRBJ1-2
CASSQPRAGISNYGYTF
TGCGCCAGCAGCCAGCCTAGGGCCGGGATCTCTAACTATGGCTACACCTTC
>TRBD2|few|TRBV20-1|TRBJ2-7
CSAQLAYPPYEQYF
TGCAGTGCTCAACTAGCGTATCCTCCCTACGAGCAGTACTTC
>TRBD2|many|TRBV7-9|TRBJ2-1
CASTQTSGYNEQFF
TGTGCCAGCACCCAGACTAGCGGCTACAATGAGCAGTTCTTC
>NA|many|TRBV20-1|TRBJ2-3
CSALNWEGTDTQYF
TGCAGTGCTCTCAACTGGGAGGGCACAGATACGCAGTATTTT
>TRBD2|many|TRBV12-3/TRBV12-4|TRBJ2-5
CASSTARLAAQETQYF
TGTGCCAGCAGTACCGCCCGACTAGCGGCCCAAGAGACCCAGTACTTC
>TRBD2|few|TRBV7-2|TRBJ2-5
CASSLQLAGYETQYF
TGTGCCAGCAGCTTGCAACTAGCGGGTTATGAGACCCAGTACTTC
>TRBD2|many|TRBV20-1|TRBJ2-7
CSAPPPGTSGSSYEQYF
TGCAGTGCCCCACCCCCCGGGACTAGCGGGAGCTCCTACGAGCAGTACTTC
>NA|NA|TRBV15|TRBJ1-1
CATSRGELNTEAFF
TGTGCCACCAGCAGAGGGGAGCTGAACACTGAAGCTTTCTTT
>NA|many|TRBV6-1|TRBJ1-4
CASSPERTALANEKLFF
TGTGCCAGCAGTCCCGAAAGGACAGCTTTAGCTAATGAAAAACTGTTTTTT
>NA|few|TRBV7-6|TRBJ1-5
CASSLGYGVNQPQHF
TGTGCCAGCAGCTTAGGGTACGGAGTTAATCAGCCCCAGCATTTT
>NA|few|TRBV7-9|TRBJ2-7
CASSPAPTFYEQYF
TGTGCCAGCAGCCCCGCCCCAACTTTTTACGAGCAGTACTTC
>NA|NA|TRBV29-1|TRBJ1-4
CSVGNERELFF
TGCAGCGTGGGGAATGAGAGGGAACTGTTTTTT
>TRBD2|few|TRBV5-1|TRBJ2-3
CASSPPGGTTGGDTQYF
TGCGCCAGCAGCCCTCCTGGGGGGACTACCGGAGGAGATACGCAGTATTTT
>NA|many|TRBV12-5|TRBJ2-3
CASGLVLNAGTDTQYF
TGTGCTAGTGGTTTGGTACTTAATGCCGGCACAGATACGCAGTATTTT
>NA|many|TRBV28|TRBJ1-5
CASSPPRGASNQPQHF
TGTGCCAGCAGTCCCCCCCGGGGGGCAAGCAATCAGCCCCAGCATTTT
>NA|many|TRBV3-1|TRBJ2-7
CASSQGTHYEQYF
TGTGCCAGCAGCCAAGGGACGCACTACGAGCAGTACTTC
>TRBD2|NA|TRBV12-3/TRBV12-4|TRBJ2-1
CASSSLGLAGYNEQFF
TGTGCCAGCAGTTCCCTGGGACTAGCGGGCTACAATGAGCAGTTCTTC
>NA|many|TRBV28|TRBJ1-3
CASSLGAPSGNTIYF
TGTGCCAGCAGTTTAGGGGCGCCCTCTGGAAACACCATATATTTT
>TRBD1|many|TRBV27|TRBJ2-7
CASSKAPGTGSYEQYF
TGTGCCAGCAGTAAAGCTCCCGGGACAGGGAGCTACGAGCAGTACTTC
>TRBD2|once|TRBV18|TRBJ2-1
CASSPGTSGRNSYNEQFF
TGTGCCAGCTCACCAGGGACTAGCGGGAGGAACTCCTACAATGAGCAGTTCTTC
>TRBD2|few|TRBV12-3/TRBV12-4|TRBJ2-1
CASRSGNSYNEQFF
TGTGCCAGCAGGAGCGGGAACTCCTACAATGAGCAGTTCTTC
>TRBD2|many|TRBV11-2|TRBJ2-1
CASTRTSGRASFGNEQFF
TGTGCCAGCACCAGGACTAGCGGGAGGGCCAGTTTCGGAAATGAGCAGTTCTTC
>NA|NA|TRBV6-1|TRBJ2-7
CASSQGWGHSYEQYF
TGTGCCAGCAGCCAGGGCTGGGGGCATTCCTACGAGCAGTACTTC
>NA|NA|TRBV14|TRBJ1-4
CASAPMWAGTNEKLFF
TGTGCCAGCGCCCCGATGTGGGCTGGCACTAATGAAAAACTGTTTTTT
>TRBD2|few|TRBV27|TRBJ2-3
CASSSPSGKGTDTQYF
TGTGCCAGCAGTTCCCCTAGCGGGAAGGGCACAGATACGCAGTATTTT
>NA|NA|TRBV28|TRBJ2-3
CASGGQTDTQYF
TGTGCCAGCGGGGGACAAACAGATACGCAGTATTTT
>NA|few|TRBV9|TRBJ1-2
CASSAAAQGNYGYTF
TGTGCCAGCAGCGCAGCCGCACAGGGTAACTATGGCTACACCTTC
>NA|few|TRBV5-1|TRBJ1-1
CASSLSGSPLPTEAFF
TGCGCCAGCAGCTTGTCGGGGAGTCCTCTCCCAACTGAAGCTTTCTTT
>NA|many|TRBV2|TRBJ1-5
CASSPGAFNQPQHF
TGTGCCAGCAGCCCCGGGGCTTTCAATCAGCCCCAGCATTTT
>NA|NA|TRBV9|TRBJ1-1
CASSVDSSSTEAFF
TGTGCCAGCAGCGTCGACAGCAGTAGCACTGAAGCTTTCTTT
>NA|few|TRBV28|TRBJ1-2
CASSLGWVRSANYGYTF
TGTGCCAGCAGTTTAGGCTGGGTCCGATCAGCTAACTATGGCTACACCTTC
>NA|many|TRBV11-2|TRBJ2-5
CASSLDRVETQYF
TGTGCCAGCAGCCTCGACCGGGTAGAGACCCAGTACTTC
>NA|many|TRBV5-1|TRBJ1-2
CASSLAANTDYYGYTF
TGCGCCAGCAGCTTGGCGGCTAACACAGACTACTATGGCTACACCTTC
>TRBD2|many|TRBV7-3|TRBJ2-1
CASSPPLIGSGSINEQFF
TGTGCCAGCAGCCCCCCACTTATTGGAAGCGGGAGTATTAATGAGCAGTTCTTC
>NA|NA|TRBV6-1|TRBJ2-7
CASSTQRAVEQYF
TGTGCCAGCTCAACCCAGAGGGCCGTGGAGCAGTACTTC
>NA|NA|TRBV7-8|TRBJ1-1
CASSLRPSRSITEAFF
TGTGCCAGCAGCTTGAGACCCTCGAGGTCGATCACTGAAGCTTTCTTT
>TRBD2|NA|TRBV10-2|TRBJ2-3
CASSDLAGWTDTQYF
TGCGCCAGCAGTGACCTAGCGGGATGGACAGATACGCAGTATTTT
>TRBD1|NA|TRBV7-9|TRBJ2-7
CASSPPLDREVGQYF
TGTGCCAGCAGCCCCCCCCTGGACAGGGAAGTCGGGCAGTACTTC
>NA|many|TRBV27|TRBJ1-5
CASSPRQGLNQPQHF
TGTGCCAGCAGCCCCAGGCAAGGGCTCAATCAGCCCCAGCATTTT
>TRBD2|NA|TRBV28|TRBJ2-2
CASLTLAGGTGELFF
TGTGCCAGCCTCACTCTAGCGGGAGGTACCGGGGAGCTGTTTTTT
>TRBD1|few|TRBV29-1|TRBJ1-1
CSVGRGRTEAFF
TGCAGCGTTGGTAGGGGGCGGACTGAAGCTTTCTTT
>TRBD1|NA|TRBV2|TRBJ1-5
CASSEGEGDRVIYGSNQPQHF
TGTGCCAGCAGTGAAGGAGAGGGAGACAGGGTGATTTATGGGAGCAATCAGCCCCAGCATTTT
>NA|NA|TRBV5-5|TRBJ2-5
CASSSIITTGRETQYF
TGTGCCAGCAGCTCAATAATCACGACCGGCCGAGAGACCCAGTACTTC
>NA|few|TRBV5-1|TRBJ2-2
CASKALFSGQNTGELFF
TGCGCCAGCAAGGCTCTGTTTAGCGGTCAGAACACCGGGGAGCTGTTTTTT